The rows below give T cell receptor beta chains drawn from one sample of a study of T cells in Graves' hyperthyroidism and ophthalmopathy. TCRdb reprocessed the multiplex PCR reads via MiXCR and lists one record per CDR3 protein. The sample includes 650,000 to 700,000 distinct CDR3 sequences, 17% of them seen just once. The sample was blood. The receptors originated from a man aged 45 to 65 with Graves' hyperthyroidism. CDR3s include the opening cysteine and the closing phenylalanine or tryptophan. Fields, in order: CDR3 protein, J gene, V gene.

CASSAAGLNTGELFF TRBJ2-2 TRBV28
CASSGHSNQPQHF TRBJ1-5 TRBV7-2
CASSRPGTGELGYGYTF TRBJ1-2 TRBV7-2
CSGREGLAGLRNEQFF TRBJ2-1 TRBV29-1
CASSGTGGQSYEQYF TRBJ2-7 TRBV11-1
CASSLWQGAPQTGELFF TRBJ2-2 TRBV27
CASRTAEGETQYF TRBJ2-5 TRBV7-9
CASSPPQTSGRAHSQYF TRBJ2-3 TRBV27
CASSSGLAGAETQYF TRBJ2-5 TRBV11-2
CASSQDHDRGPEPQHF TRBJ1-5 TRBV4-1
CASKDRGTLHSPLHF TRBJ1-6 TRBV25-1
CASREQGFPPEAFF TRBJ1-1 TRBV2
CASSARGRRSYEQYF TRBJ2-7 TRBV12-3/TRBV12-4
CASSLTPQGGTEAFF TRBJ1-1 TRBV11-2
CASRGDSGSNQPQHF TRBJ1-5 TRBV7-2
CATSGAPPAGSYNEQFF TRBJ2-1 TRBV24-1
CASSLTGAEKLFF TRBJ1-4 TRBV4-1
CASSLQVHNEQFF TRBJ2-1 TRBV5-1
CASSLVRSGGSYNEQFF TRBJ2-1 TRBV28
CASSLLGEANTEAFF TRBJ1-1 TRBV28
CASSLAGAGPSPLHF TRBJ1-6 TRBV27
CASARGSGLAGGGSYNEQFF TRBJ2-1 TRBV12-5
CASSLQVRGDYGYTF TRBJ1-2 TRBV5-5
CASSLFTSRLAGVNEQFF TRBJ2-1 TRBV7-2
CATGLAEPPSGELFF TRBJ2-2 TRBV6-1
CASSLGRELETQYF TRBJ2-5 TRBV11-2
CASSYDRGRAGMSSYEQYF TRBJ2-7 TRBV6-6
CASSPTVTSSDRETQYF TRBJ2-5 TRBV12-3/TRBV12-4
CASSLGWSQPQHF TRBJ1-5 TRBV27
CASSLLGREYEQYF TRBJ2-7 TRBV5-6
CASSWAGTVFYGYTF TRBJ1-2 TRBV12-3/TRBV12-4
CSARSTANTGELFF TRBJ2-2 TRBV20-1
CASSSKLYEQYF TRBJ2-7 TRBV27
CASSGGLRWGTGELFF TRBJ2-2 TRBV28
CASSNLNYGYTF TRBJ1-2 TRBV7-2
CSAGRSNQPQHF TRBJ1-5 TRBV20-1
CASSAGTSGPNYNEQFF TRBJ2-1 TRBV10-1
CASSKRTGQRSYEQYF TRBJ2-7 TRBV7-9
CAWSGKGAANEKLFF TRBJ1-4 TRBV30
CSASYGITYNEQFF TRBJ2-1 TRBV20-1
CATALAATYEKYF TRBJ2-7 TRBV19
CASILRDTQYF TRBJ2-3 TRBV25-1
CASSELGGRNTEAFF TRBJ1-1 TRBV2
CASSLGLGPGELFF TRBJ2-2 TRBV11-2
CASSLSAGGLRTQYF TRBJ2-3 TRBV27
CASSQGWRTGRNEQYF TRBJ2-7 TRBV4-1
CASSSKLAPNTGELFF TRBJ2-2 TRBV27
CASSEEQGETEAFF TRBJ1-1 TRBV2
CASSLGWRLVGHEQYF TRBJ2-7 TRBV3-1
CASRKTGVYEQYF TRBJ2-7 TRBV6-1
CASSPQGGKYGYTF TRBJ1-2 TRBV6-2/TRBV6-3
CASSSGTKITNEKLFF TRBJ1-4 TRBV7-9
CASRATAFTDTQYF TRBJ2-3 TRBV9
CSVESDRVPETQYF TRBJ2-5 TRBV29-1